These 30 T cell receptor beta chains originate from one sample sequenced in a study of blood T cell repertoires in COVID-19. Clones were sequenced by immunoSEQ multiplex PCR, and TCRdb holds only the in-frame ones, with some missing. Here the sample spans fewer than 120,000 clones, around 90% being singletons. Sequencing was done on a sample of peripheral blood. The receptors originated from a human donor in a cohort sampled during active COVID-19.

The DNA for the CDR3 is TGCGCCAGCAGCCAAGTACGGGACAGGTTCACAGATACGCAGTATTTT. Amino acid sequence: CASSQVRDRFTDTQYF. This sequence joins TRBV4-3 and TRBJ2-3; 8 nucleotides line up with TRBD1. J gave up 2 bases and V 1 base, and 5 bases lay outside the gene matches. CDR3 size: 16 residues. Germline CDR1 is LGHNA and CDR2 is YSLEER.

The V and J genes are TRBV5-1 and TRBJ2-3; D call uncertain. Germline V CDR1 and CDR2: SGHRS, YFSETQ. V lost 0 bases and J lost 1, with 12 bases in between. The CDR3 is 16 residues long. CDR3 coding DNA: TGCGCCAGCAGCTTGGAGGCAGATCGGGGCACAGATACGCAGTATTTT. This translates into CASSLEADRGTDTQYF.

This clone was counted a single time. This sequence joins TRBV6-1 and TRBJ2-5, with TRBD2 matching over 10 bases. CDR1 is MNHNS, CDR2 SASEGT, per germline. The J segment lost 2 bases and the V segment lost 4 bases, leaving 4 bases of the junction unmatched. The CDR3 totals 15 residues. CDR3 bases: TGTGCCAGCAGTGGGACTAGCGGTAAACAAGAGACCCAGTACTTC. Translating it yields CASSGTSGKQETQYF.

This clone was observed a handful of times. The V and J genes are TRBV2 and TRBJ1-3; D is uncertain. The CDR3 is 13 amino acids. Germline CDR1 reads SNHLY; CDR2 reads FYNNEI. V was shortened by 1 base and J by 4 bases, with 5 bases between the two germline ends. As DNA, the CDR3 is TGTGCCAGCAGTGAAGGTCTGGGAAACACCATATATTTT. This translates into CASSEGLGNTIYF.

The chain is built from TRBV28 and TRBJ2-5; no firm D call. Germline CDR1 is MDHEN and CDR2 is SYDVKM. The CDR3 has 12 amino acids. The V and J ends lost 5 bases and 4 bases respectively, with 8 bases between them. CDR3 amino acids: CASSASGETQYF. The CDR3 nucleotides read TGTGCCAGCAGTGCTTCGGGAGAGACCCAGTACTTC.

The genes are TRBV18 and TRBJ2-7; possibly TRBD1 for D (6 bases). CDR3 length: 15 residues. The germline V gene has CDR1 KGHSH and CDR2 LQKENI. Trimming cost V 2 bases and J 2 bases, with 13 bases left between them. The CDR3 sequence is CASSPYRDMAYEQYF. CDR3 bases: TGTGCCAGCTCACCATACCGGGACATGGCCTACGAGCAGTACTTC. Combining the CDR3 with reference TRBV18 and TRBJ2-7 gives the whole variable domain NAGVMQNPRHLVRRRGQEARLRCSPMKGHSHVYWYRQLPEEGLKFMVYLQKENIIDESGMPKERFSAEFPKEGPSILRIQQVVRGDSAAYFCASSPYRDMAYEQYFGPGTRLTVT.

The chain carries TRBV6-1 and TRBJ1-4, with a weak D call TRBD1 (6 bases). Deletions cut 1 base from V and 4 bases from J, with 16 bases between. The germline V gene encodes CDR1 MNHNS and CDR2 SASEGT. The CDR3 runs to 17 residues. In DNA form, the CDR3 reads TGTGCCAGCAGTGAAGGGGGAGGGGGATACGGTAATGAAAAACTGTTTTTT. Protein product: CASSEGGGGYGNEKLFF.

This chain connects TRBV7-8 to TRBJ1-1, with 10 bases lining up with TRBD1. CDR1 is SGHVS and CDR2 is FQNEAQ in the germline V gene. The length of the CDR3 is 15 residues. With 1 base clipped from V and 7 bases from J, the junction kept 6 bases outside the gene matches. The CDR3 DNA reads as TGTGCCAGCAGCTTAGTGGGACAGGGGTGGAGTGAAGCTTTCTTT. Translating gives CASSLVGQGWSEAFF.

The chain recombines TRBV25-1 with TRBJ1-1; 7 nucleotides agree with TRBD1. From germline, CDR1 is MGHDK and CDR2 SYGVNS. This CDR3 contains 17 residues. The junction had 10 bases not matched to a gene; V was cut back by 3 bases and J by 0 bases. The CDR3, as DNA: TGTGCCAGCAGTGATACGTCGGGACAGAGGATGAACACTGAAGCTTTCTTT. It encodes CASSDTSGQRMNTEAFF.

The chain recombines TRBV5-1 with TRBJ2-2, with a weak D call TRBD1 (6 bases). Trimming stripped 0 bases from V and 1 base from J, with 16 bases between. This CDR3 has 18 residues. Per the germline V gene, CDR1 is SGHRS and CDR2 is YFSETQ. In DNA, the CDR3 is TGCGCCAGCAGCTTGGGGGGTCAGGACAGCCAGAACACCGGGGAGCTGTTTTTT. Its translation: CASSLGGQDSQNTGELFF.

The rearrangement joins TRBV24-1 to TRBJ2-5; TRBD2 might be the D (5 bases). The V gene's germline CDR1 is KGHDR and CDR2 SFDVKD. V lost 5 bases to trimming and J lost 5 bases, with 20 bases between them. The CDR3 loop spans 16 amino acids. The CDR3 coding sequence is TGTGCCACCAGTGTGACCGGAGTGGCAGGCGGGGAGACCCAGTACTTC. Its translation is CATSVTGVAGGETQYF.

The chain is built from TRBV28 and TRBJ2-1; TRBD2 is a possible D gene (5 bases). V lost 6 bases, J lost 3 bases, and 18 bases lay in between. The CDR3 loop spans 16 amino acids. Germline loops: CDR1 MDHEN, CDR2 SYDVKM. CDR3 nucleotides: TGTGCCAGCAGCATCGGGGTAGGCTCGCTCTACAATGAGCAGTTCTTC. Translation: CASSIGVGSLYNEQFF.

This sequence joins TRBV19 and TRBJ2-1, with TRBD2 matching over 11 bases. Per germline, CDR1 LNHDA and CDR2 SQIVND (reference sequence). V shed 10 bases and J 0 bases; nucleotides not matched to a gene: 5. The CDR3 is 15 residues long. CDR3 sequence (DNA): TGTGCCACTAGACTAGCGGGGAGCTCCTACAATGAGCAGTTCTTC. Its protein is CATRLAGSSYNEQFF.

The chain employs TRBV5-8 and TRBJ2-2; D perhaps matches TRBD1 (5 bases). The CDR3 length is 15 residues. Deletions cut 8 bases from V and 5 bases from J, with 19 bases between. CDR1 and CDR2 (germline): SGHTS, YDEGEE. The CDR3 region is CASTTTTRETGELFF. In DNA form, the CDR3 reads TGTGCCAGTACCACGACAACCAGGGAAACCGGGGAGCTGTTTTTT.

The rearrangement joins TRBV5-1 to TRBJ2-7, with 9 bases lining up with TRBD2. Germline V gene data show CDR1 as SGHRS and CDR2 as YFSETQ. The CDR3 extends over 15 amino acids. With V trimmed by 0 bases and J by 4 bases, 5 bases remained unmatched. CDR3 amino acids: CASSLVAGAHYEQYF. The DNA for the CDR3 is TGCGCCAGCAGCTTGGTAGCGGGGGCTCATTACGAGCAGTACTTC. Using reference TRBV5-1 and TRBJ2-7 for the parts outside the CDR3, the full variable domain is KAGVTQTPRYLIKTRGQQVTLSCSPISGHRSVSWYQQTPGQGLQFLFEYFSETQRNKGNFPGRFSGRQFSNSRSEMNVSTLELGDSALYLCASSLVAGAHYEQYFGPGTRLTVT.

This sequence joins TRBV5-1 and TRBJ1-5, with no clear D. Germline assignment: CDR1 SGHRS and CDR2 YFSETQ. There are 13 residues in the CDR3. V was trimmed by 0 bases and J by 5 bases, leaving 6 bases between them. CDR3 loop: CASSLDGDQPQHF. As DNA, the CDR3 is TGCGCCAGCAGCTTGGACGGGGATCAGCCCCAGCATTTT. Combining the CDR3 with reference TRBV5-1 and TRBJ1-5 gives the whole variable domain KAGVTQTPRYLIKTRGQQVTLSCSPISGHRSVSWYQQTPGQGLQFLFEYFSETQRNKGNFPGRFSGRQFSNSRSEMNVSTLELGDSALYLCASSLDGDQPQHFGDGTRLSIL.

The genes are TRBV18 and TRBJ2-7; unclear D gene. This CDR3 is built from 13 residues. Germline V CDR1 and CDR2: KGHSH, LQKENI. The V gene lost 5 bases and the J gene lost 7 bases, with 15 bases spanning the gap. CDR3 region: CASSSGRVWEQYF. CDR3 nucleotide sequence: TGTGCCAGCTCATCGGGTCGGGTATGGGAGCAGTACTTC.

The chain combines TRBV19 with TRBJ2-2; D might be TRBD2 (7 bases). Trimming removed 9 bases at V and 7 bases at J, with 15 bases between. CDR3 size: 13 residues. From germline, CDR1 is LNHDA and CDR2 SQIVND (reference sequence). For the CDR3, the DNA is TGTGCCAGCCGGACAGCGGGGAGCGGGGAGCTGTTTTTT. Its protein is CASRTAGSGELFF.

The genes are TRBV12-3 or TRBV12-4 and TRBJ2-5, with 8 bases matching TRBD2. The ends lost 4 bases at V and 4 bases at J; junction bases unmatched: 2. This CDR3 spans 13 amino acids. CDR3 nucleotides: TGTGCCAGCAGTTGGAGCGGGAGAGAGACCCAGTACTTC. Translating gives CASSWSGRETQYF.

The chain is built from TRBV7-6 and TRBJ2-2, with 7 bases lining up with TRBD1. The CDR3 has 15 residues. With 5 bases clipped from V and 1 base from J, the junction kept 4 bases outside the gene matches. CDR1 and CDR2 from the germline V gene are SGHVS and FNYEAQ. The CDR3 DNA reads as TGTGCCAGCAGCCTCCGGGACAGGAACACCGGGGAGCTGTTTTTT. This translates into CASSLRDRNTGELFF.

This clone was found a few times. This sequence joins TRBV5-1 and TRBJ1-2; the D is unclear. CDR3 length: 13 residues. Trimming stripped 4 bases from V and 6 bases from J, with 13 bases between. Germline loops: CDR1 SGHRS, CDR2 YFSETQ. CDR3 bases: TGCGCCAGCAGCCCGCGAATGGGAGATGGCTACACCTTC. The encoded protein is CASSPRMGDGYTF.

The chain joins TRBV14 to TRBJ2-1, with unresolved D. CDR1 is SGHDN and CDR2 is FVKESK in the germline V gene. The CDR3 extends over 13 amino acids. V lost 6 bases, J lost 4 bases, and 10 bases lay in between. The CDR3 spells CASRPTAYNEQFF. CDR3 bases: TGTGCCAGCAGACCTACCGCGTACAATGAGCAGTTCTTC.

The chain has TRBV18 and TRBJ2-2, with D maybe TRBD1 (5 bases). Deletions cut 1 base from V and 6 bases from J, with 27 bases between. Germline values: CDR1 KGHSH, CDR2 LQKENI. The CDR3 consists of 20 residues. The CDR3 DNA follows: TGTGCCAGCTCACCACGGCAGGGTATCACTTTGAGAAACTCACCCGGGGAGCTGTTTTTT. Translated: CASSPRQGITLRNSPGELFF.

This clone was seen just once. This rearrangement joins TRBV5-4 to TRBJ2-3; 8 bases are shared with TRBD2. The CDR3 is 15 residues long. V trimming: 2 bases; J trimming: 1 base; junction bases outside the gene matches: 3. Germline V CDR1 and CDR2: SGHNT, YYREEE (reference sequence). The CDR3 DNA reads TGTGCCAGCAGCTTTTCGGGGGGGGGCACAGATACGCAGTATTTT. This sequence encodes CASSFSGGGTDTQYF.

The chain recombines TRBV6-6 with TRBJ2-7; a weak D match, TRBD2 (6 bases). Trimming took 1 base from V and 5 from J, leaving 15 bases between them. The CDR3 extends over 15 amino acids. Germline CDR1 is MNHNY and CDR2 is SVGAGI (reference sequence). For the CDR3, the DNA is TGTGCCAGCAGTTACTGGGCTGGCCGCGGGGACGAGCAGTACTTC. Its protein is CASSYWAGRGDEQYF.

V and J are TRBV6-5 and TRBJ2-6; the D is unclear. V lost 6 bases and J 0 bases, leaving 9 bases between the germline ends. CDR1 is MNHEY, CDR2 SVGAGI, per germline. The CDR3 contains 15 residues. CDR3 nucleotides: TGTGCCAGCAGCTTACATCTCTCTGGGGCCAACGTCCTGACTTTC. Protein sequence: CASSLHLSGANVLTF.

This rearrangement joins TRBV28 to TRBJ1-5; a weak D match, TRBD1 (5 bases). The CDR3 runs 16 residues. Per germline, CDR1 MDHEN and CDR2 SYDVKM. V lost 6 bases, J lost 0 bases, and 15 bases lay in between. For the CDR3, the DNA is TGTGCCAGCAGGGTGAGGACACTACATAGCAATCAGCCCCAGCATTTT. It translates to CASRVRTLHSNQPQHF. Full variable domain (outside the CDR3, taken from reference TRBV28 and TRBJ1-5): DVKVTQSSRYLVKRTGEKVFLECVQDMDHENMFWYRQDPGLGLRLIYFSYDVKMKEKGDIPEGYSVSREKKERFSLILESASTNQTSMYLCASRVRTLHSNQPQHFGDGTRLSIL.

This clone was counted a single time. This chain joins TRBV18 and TRBJ2-7; 9 bases map to TRBD1. Germline V gene data show CDR1 as KGHSH and CDR2 as LQKENI. Trimming at V came to 5 bases and at J to 3 bases, leaving 5 bases not matched to a gene. CDR3 length: 14 amino acids. Here the CDR3 reads CASSAQDRGYEQYF. CDR3 in DNA: TGTGCCAGCTCAGCGCAGGACAGGGGCTACGAGCAGTACTTC.

V usage is TRBV6-5 and J usage is TRBJ2-2, with a weak D call TRBD1 (7 bases). Germline V lookup: CDR1 MNHEY, CDR2 SVGAGI. The V and J ends lost 7 bases and 7 bases respectively, with 19 bases between them. The CDR3 totals 15 residues. The CDR3 is CASTWTGGGGGELFF. For the CDR3, the DNA is TGTGCCAGCACTTGGACAGGAGGGGGTGGCGGGGAGCTGTTTTTT.

J is TRBJ2-7 and V is TRBV9, with a tentative D call TRBD1 (6 bases). The V gene lost 3 bases and the J gene lost 2 bases, with 21 bases spanning the gap. There are 17 residues in the CDR3. The V gene's germline CDR1 is SGDLS and CDR2 YYNGEE. The CDR3 sequence: CASSAGQTTRRAYEQYF. CDR3 DNA: TGTGCCAGCAGCGCCGGACAGACCACAAGGAGAGCCTACGAGCAGTACTTC.